Each of the 24 T cell receptor beta chains below was sequenced from the same sample in a study of blood T cell repertoires in COVID-19. Assay used: immunoSEQ multiplex PCR; TCRdb lists only in-frame clones, some missing. The repertoire consists of about 280,000 clones, with approximately 86% occurring once and the leading ten covering 8.5% to 9%. The sequencing input was peripheral blood. The receptors stem from a man in his forties with active or convalescent COVID-19.

The rearrangement joins TRBV10-2 to TRBJ1-1; D remains ambiguous. The ends were cut back, 8 bases at V and 3 bases at J, with 13 bases in the middle. The CDR3 totals 13 residues. CDR1 is WSHSY, CDR2 SAAADI, per germline. The CDR3: CASSVAEYTEAFF. CDR3 bases: TGCGCCAGCTCCGTAGCCGAGTACACTGAAGCTTTCTTT.

The V gene is TRBV28, the J gene TRBJ1-2, with D hard to call. V lost 2 bases, J lost 4 bases, and 11 bases lay in between. From germline, CDR1 is MDHEN and CDR2 SYDVKM. The CDR3 is 14 residues long. The CDR3 DNA reads as TGTGCCAGCAGTTTAGGAGCAGAAATCTATGGCTACACCTTC. It specifies CASSLGAEIYGYTF.

The V gene is TRBV7-8, the J gene TRBJ2-7; D unresolved. Germline assignment: CDR1 SGHVS and CDR2 FQNEAQ. The V and J ends lost 5 bases and 4 bases respectively, with 9 bases between them. The CDR3 consists of 12 residues. The chain's CDR3 is CASSINSYEQYF. The DNA of the CDR3 is TGTGCCAGCAGCATCAATAGTTACGAGCAGTACTTC. Using reference TRBV7-8 and TRBJ2-7 for the parts outside the CDR3, the full variable domain is GAGVSQSPRYKVAKRGQDVALRCDPISGHVSLFWYQQALGQGPEFLTYFQNEAQLDKSGLPSDRFFAERPEGSVSTLKIQRTQQEDSAVYLCASSINSYEQYFGPGTRLTVT.

The CDR3 DNA follows: TGTGCCACCAGTGGTGGGGGGGGTAGCAATCAGCCCCAGCATTTT. This codes for CATSGGGGSNQPQHF. The chain has TRBV24-1 and TRBJ1-5; D might be TRBD1 (5 bases). V shed 5 bases and J shed 0 bases, with 10 bases lying between them. Germline V CDR1 and CDR2: KGHDR, SFDVKD. CDR3 length: 15 amino acids.

The rearrangement uses TRBV9 and TRBJ2-1; D might be TRBD2 (6 bases). The CDR3 extends over 16 amino acids. V lost 4 bases and J lost 1, with 15 bases in between. Germline lookup yields CDR1 SGDLS and CDR2 YYNGEE. CDR3 in amino acids: CASSSYAGLSYNEQFF. CDR3 nucleotides: TGTGCCAGCAGCTCTTATGCGGGGTTATCCTACAATGAGCAGTTCTTC.

The chain carries TRBV30 and TRBJ2-5; 8 bases line up with TRBD1. Germline loops: CDR1 GTSNPN, CDR2 SVGIG (reference sequence). Germline trimming cut 2 bases from V and 0 bases from J; bases unmatched to any gene: 5. CDR3 size: 15 residues. Written as DNA, the CDR3 is TGTGCCTGGAGTAGGGACAGGAGGAACCAAGAGACCCAGTACTTC. Protein product: CAWSRDRRNQETQYF.

This sequence joins TRBV19 and TRBJ2-2; 7 bases agree with TRBD2. The CDR3 has 15 amino acids. CDR1 is LNHDA and CDR2 is SQIVND in the germline V gene (reference sequence). The junction had 8 bases not matched to a gene; V was cut back by 5 bases and J by 5 bases. The CDR3 bases are TGTGCCAGTAGTTACCCAGCGGGAAGGACCGGGGAGCTGTTTTTT. Translated: CASSYPAGRTGELFF.

The genes are TRBV18 and TRBJ1-1; 11 bases line up with TRBD1. The CDR3 is 16 residues long. V lost 5 bases, J lost 2 bases, and 7 bases stayed unmatched. The germline gives CDR1 KGHSH, CDR2 LQKENI. CDR3 coding DNA: TGTGCCAGCTCATACGGACAGGGGGCACTTAACACTGAAGCTTTCTTT. As protein: CASSYGQGALNTEAFF.

This rearrangement joins TRBV27 to TRBJ1-6, with D perhaps matching TRBD1 (6 bases). Trimming removed 2 bases from V and 10 bases from J, with 12 bases in between. Germline CDR1 MNHEY, CDR2 SMNVEV (reference sequence). The CDR3 is made up of 14 amino acids. The DNA of the CDR3 is TGTGCCAGCAGTTTAACGGGGGGACAATCACCCCTCCACTTT. Translating it yields CASSLTGGQSPLHF.

This chain connects TRBV9 to TRBJ2-5, with TRBD2 as a possible D gene (6 bases). Per germline, CDR1 SGDLS and CDR2 YYNGEE. V dropped 4 bases and J dropped 5 bases, with 15 bases sitting between them. The CDR3 is made up of 14 amino acids. CDR3 DNA sequence: TGTGCCAGCAGCCCCCGCCGGGGAGGTGAGACCCAGTACTTC. This encodes CASSPRRGGETQYF. The full variable domain, rest sourced from reference TRBV9 and TRBJ2-5, is DSGVTQTPKHLITATGQRVTLRCSPRSGDLSVYWYQQSLDQGLQFLIQYYNGEERAKGNILERFSAQQFPDLHSELNLSSLELGDSALYFCASSPRRGGETQYFGPGTRLLVL.

The chain's CDR3 is CASSQSPGNEQFF. DNA of the CDR3: TGTGCCAGCAGCCAATCCCCCGGCAATGAGCAGTTCTTC. The chain links TRBV3-1 (or the pseudogene TRBV3-2) to TRBJ2-1; D gene uncertain. The CDR3 length is 13 residues. In germline, CDR1 is LGHDT, CDR2 YNNKEL (reference sequence). The ends were cut back, 2 bases at V and 6 bases at J, with 8 bases in the middle.

In its sample, this clone was seen a few times. The genes are TRBV5-6 and TRBJ1-2; D is unresolved. Trimming stripped 2 bases from V and 6 bases from J, with 8 bases between. The germline V gene has CDR1 SGHDT and CDR2 YYEEEE. The CDR3 loop spans 12 amino acids. The CDR3 nucleotides are TGTGCCAGCAGCTTCGGGGATGATGGCTACACCTTC. Its translation is CASSFGDDGYTF.

The V call is TRBV9, the J call TRBJ2-3; D might be TRBD2 (6 bases). The CDR3 has 15 amino acids. V lost 3 bases, J lost 0 bases, and 11 bases lay in between. Germline lookup yields CDR1 SGDLS and CDR2 YYNGEE. This CDR3 reads CASSESGRSTDTQYF. CDR3 DNA sequence: TGTGCCAGCAGCGAAAGCGGGCGCAGCACAGATACGCAGTATTTT.

The rearrangement links TRBV3-1 (or the pseudogene TRBV3-2) to TRBJ2-3; D not resolved. This CDR3 is 14 amino acids long. CDR1 and CDR2 (germline): LGHDT, YNNKEL (reference sequence). Trimming stripped 1 base from V and 6 bases from J, with 11 bases between. CDR3 in amino acids: CASSQGPVRDTQYF. CDR3 in DNA: TGTGCCAGCAGCCAAGGTCCCGTGAGGGATACGCAGTATTTT.

This sequence joins TRBV6-5 and TRBJ1-1, with a weak D call TRBD1 (6 bases). Trimming took off 8 bases at V and 5 bases at J, with 21 bases between the two ends. CDR1 is MNHEY and CDR2 is SVGAGI in the germline V gene. There are 15 residues in the CDR3. Written as DNA, the CDR3 is TGTGCCAGCCTTCTGAGAATCGAAAGGGGGACTGAAGCTTTCTTT. It translates to CASLLRIERGTEAFF.

The chain joins TRBV2 to TRBJ2-4; TRBD1 agrees at 10 bases. The length of the CDR3 is 15 residues. Per the germline V gene, CDR1 is SNHLY and CDR2 is FYNNEI. After removal of 8 bases from V and 3 bases from J, the junction contained 7 bases not matched to a gene. The CDR3 bases are TGTGCCAGCCGCCTGACAGGGGGCCTCAAAAACATTCAGTACTTC. It specifies CASRLTGGLKNIQYF.

The table lists this clone with a few counts. V usage is TRBV11-2 and J usage is TRBJ2-2; D ambiguous. The ends were cut back, 7 bases at V and 1 base at J, with 7 bases in the middle. CDR3 size: 13 residues. Germline CDR1 and CDR2: SGHAT and FQNNGV. The CDR3 nucleotides read TGTGCCAGCACCCCGGTGAACACCGGGGAGCTGTTTTTT. Residues: CASTPVNTGELFF.

This clone has just a few counts. Different DNA sequences within this sample yield the same CDR3. The chain recombines TRBV24-1 with TRBJ1-2; 7 bases align to TRBD1. The length of the CDR3 is 14 residues. V lost 4 bases to trimming and J lost 4 bases; unmatched junction nucleotides: 5. Germline V gene data show CDR1 as KGHDR and CDR2 as SFDVKD. In DNA form, the CDR3 reads TGTGCCACCAGTGACCCCGACAGGGTCTATGGCTACACCTTC. Amino acids: CATSDPDRVYGYTF.

The table lists this clone with a few counts. This chain connects TRBV14 to TRBJ1-3, with D possibly TRBD1 on 6 matching bases. From germline, CDR1 is SGHDN and CDR2 FVKESK. The CDR3 sequence is 17 residues long. Trimming cost V 0 bases and J 0 bases, with 12 bases left between them. The CDR3 spells CASSQETGRYSGNTIYF. CDR3 DNA sequence: TGTGCCAGCAGCCAAGAGACAGGACGGTACTCTGGAAACACCATATATTTT.

CDR3 loop: CATSVGQETTGELFF. CDR3 nucleotides: TGTGCCACCAGTGTGGGACAGGAGACCACCGGGGAGCTGTTTTTT. J is TRBJ2-2 and V is TRBV24-1, with 8 bases lining up with TRBD1. The junction had 5 bases not matched to a gene; V was cut back by 5 bases and J by 4 bases. The CDR3 totals 15 residues. Germline CDR1 reads KGHDR; CDR2 reads SFDVKD.

This sequence joins TRBV19 and TRBJ2-1; a weak D match, TRBD1 (6 bases). The germline CDR1 and CDR2 sequences are LNHDA and SQIVND (reference sequence). The length of the CDR3 is 14 residues. The germline V and J ends were trimmed by 6 bases and 6 bases, with 15 bases remaining between them. The CDR3 coding sequence is TGTGCCAGTAGCCCCGCGAGGGGGATCAATGAGCAGTTCTTC. This gives the protein CASSPARGINEQFF.

This chain connects TRBV6-5 to TRBJ1-6; TRBD1 agrees at 9 bases. This CDR3 region has 15 residues. Germline CDR1 and CDR2: MNHEY and SVGAGI. The trim removed 3 bases at V and 8 bases at J, leaving 5 bases unmatched. The CDR3 spells CASSYDGTGYSPLHF. In DNA, the CDR3 is TGTGCCAGCAGTTATGACGGGACAGGGTATTCACCCCTCCACTTT.

The chain links TRBV7-6 to TRBJ2-2; no clear D. This CDR3 comprises 15 residues. The germline V gene encodes CDR1 SGHVS and CDR2 FNYEAQ. V dropped 2 bases and J dropped 7 bases, with 14 bases sitting between them. The CDR3 is CASSLSLAAVGELFF. The CDR3 DNA follows: TGTGCCAGCAGCTTAAGCCTCGCGGCGGTCGGGGAGCTGTTTTTT.

This chain uses TRBV5-1 with TRBJ2-7; possible D gene TRBD1, 5 bases. With 1 base removed from V and 2 bases from J, the gap between germline ends came to 10 bases. The CDR3 contains 14 residues. Germline V gene sequence: CDR1 SGHRS, CDR2 YFSETQ. DNA of the CDR3: TGCGCCAGCAGCTTGTGGGGCGAAACCTACGAGCAGTACTTC. It encodes CASSLWGETYEQYF. The full variable domain, its missing parts supplied by reference TRBV5-1 and TRBJ2-7, is KAGVTQTPRYLIKTRGQQVTLSCSPISGHRSVSWYQQTPGQGLQFLFEYFSETQRNKGNFPGRFSGRQFSNSRSEMNVSTLELGDSALYLCASSLWGETYEQYFGPGTRLTVT.